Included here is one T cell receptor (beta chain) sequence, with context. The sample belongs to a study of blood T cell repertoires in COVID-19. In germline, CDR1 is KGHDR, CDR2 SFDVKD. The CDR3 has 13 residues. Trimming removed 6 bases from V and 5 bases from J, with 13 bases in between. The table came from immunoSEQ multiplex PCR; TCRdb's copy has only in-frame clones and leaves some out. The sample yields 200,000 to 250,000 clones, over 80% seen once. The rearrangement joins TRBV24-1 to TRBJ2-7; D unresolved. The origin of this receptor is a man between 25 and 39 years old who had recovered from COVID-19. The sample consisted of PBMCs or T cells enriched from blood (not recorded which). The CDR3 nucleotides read TGTGCCACCAGTCCCAGGCGTGGCGACGAGCAGTACTTC. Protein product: CATSPRRGDEQYF.